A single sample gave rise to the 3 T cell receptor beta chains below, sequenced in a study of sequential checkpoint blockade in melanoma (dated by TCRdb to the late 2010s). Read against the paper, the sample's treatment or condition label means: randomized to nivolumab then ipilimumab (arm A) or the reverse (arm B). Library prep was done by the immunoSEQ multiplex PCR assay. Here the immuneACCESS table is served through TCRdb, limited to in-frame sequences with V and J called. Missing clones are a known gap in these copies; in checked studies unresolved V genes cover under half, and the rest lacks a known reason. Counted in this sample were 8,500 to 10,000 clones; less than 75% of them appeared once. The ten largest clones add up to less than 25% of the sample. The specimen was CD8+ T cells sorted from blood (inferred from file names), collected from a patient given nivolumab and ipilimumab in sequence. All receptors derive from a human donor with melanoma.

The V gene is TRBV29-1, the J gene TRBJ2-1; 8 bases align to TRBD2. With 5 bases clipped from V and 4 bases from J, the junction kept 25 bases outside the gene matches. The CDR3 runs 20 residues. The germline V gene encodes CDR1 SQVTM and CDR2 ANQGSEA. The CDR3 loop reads CSVPKLPGLGGLGWYNEQFF. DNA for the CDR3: TGCAGCGTTCCTAAATTACCGGGACTAGGGGGTTTAGGTTGGTACAATGAGCAGTTCTTC.

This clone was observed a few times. The CDR3 region is CASSRLAGRHEQFF. In DNA form, the CDR3 reads TGTGCCAGTAGTAGACTAGCGGGGCGCCATGAGCAGTTCTTC. The chain employs TRBV19 and TRBJ2-1; 11 positions agree with TRBD2. Germline V gene lookup returns CDR1 LNHDA and CDR2 SQIVND (reference sequence). The CDR3 has 14 amino acids. The ends lost 4 bases at V and 8 bases at J; junction bases unmatched: 4. Using reference TRBV19 and TRBJ2-1 for the parts outside the CDR3, the full variable domain is DGGITQSPKYLFRKEGQNVTLSCEQNLNHDAMYWYRQDPGQGLRLIYYSQIVNDFQKGDIAEGYSVSREKKESFPLTVTSAQKNPTAFYLCASSRLAGRHEQFFGPGTRLTVL.

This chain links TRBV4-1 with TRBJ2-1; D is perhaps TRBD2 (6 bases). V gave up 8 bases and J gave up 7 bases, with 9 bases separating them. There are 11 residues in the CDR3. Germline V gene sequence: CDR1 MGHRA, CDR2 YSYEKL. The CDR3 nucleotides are TGCGCCAGCCTCCGGGGGAATGAGCAGTTCTTC. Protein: CASLRGNEQFF.